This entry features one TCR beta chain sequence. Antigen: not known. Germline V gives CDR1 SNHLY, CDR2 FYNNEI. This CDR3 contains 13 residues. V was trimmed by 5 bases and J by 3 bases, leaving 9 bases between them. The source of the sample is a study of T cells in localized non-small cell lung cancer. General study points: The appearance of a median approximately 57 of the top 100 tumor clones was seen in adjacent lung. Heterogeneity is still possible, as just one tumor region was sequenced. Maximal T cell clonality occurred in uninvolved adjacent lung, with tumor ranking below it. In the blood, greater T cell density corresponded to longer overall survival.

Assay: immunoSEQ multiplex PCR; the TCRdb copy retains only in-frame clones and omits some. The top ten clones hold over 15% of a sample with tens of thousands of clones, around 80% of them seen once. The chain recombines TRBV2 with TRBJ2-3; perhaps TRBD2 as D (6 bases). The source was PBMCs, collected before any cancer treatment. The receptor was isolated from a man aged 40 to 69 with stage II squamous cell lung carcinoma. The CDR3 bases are TGTGCCAGCAGTAGGAGGGAAACAGATACGCAGTATTTT. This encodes CASSRRETDTQYF.